This T cell receptor (beta chain) was recorded in a study of cytomegalovirus exposure and HLA in healthy donors. Comments on this clone: No antigen is known for it.

Study-level points and caveats: As a later analysis revealed, most CMV-associated TCR beta chains appeared HLA-restricted.

The germline V gene encodes CDR1 LNHDA and CDR2 SQIVND (reference sequence). This CDR3 comprises 13 residues. Researchers ran the PCR with 60 Vbeta and 13 Jbeta primers. The assay was immunoSEQ multiplex PCR, and TCRdb's table has in-frame clones only and misses some. The sample shows around 130,000 clones, approximately 82% of them seen only once. This rearrangement joins TRBV19 to TRBJ2-5, with a tentative D call TRBD1 (6 bases). The DNA end favors TRBJ2-7, so the J call may be wrong. This sequence originates from a man aged 50-59 years in good health and CMV-seronegative. Sequenced: PBMCs. The CDR3 nucleotides read TGTGCCAGTAGTATAGGGGGGCAGGGCGAGCAGTACTTC. It encodes CASSIGGQGEQYF.